The 32 T cell receptor beta chains below were found in one sample sequenced in a study of T cell repertoires in cytomegalovirus infection. TCRdb re-analysed the reads in MiXCR, keeping a single row per CDR3 protein. The sample shows 630,000 or so distinct CDR3 sequences, less than 25% of them seen only once. Sequenced input: CD8+ T cells from PBMCs. These TCRs come from a human donor in good health (CMV status not recorded). Some clones in this sample may be carry-over from other donors' samples.

This rearrangement joins TRBV6-5 to TRBJ2-1; the match to TRBD2 covers 7 bases. This CDR3 is 17 amino acids long. The V gene's germline CDR1 is MNHEY and CDR2 SVGAGI. V gave up 1 base and J gave up 6 bases; unmatched junction bases: 12. CDR3 nucleotide sequence: TGTGCCAGCAGTTACTTGAGCGGGACTACCTCTTTCAATGAGCAGTTCTTC. This translates into CASSYLSGTTSFNEQFF.

This clonotype came up a few times. The chain links TRBV6-5 to TRBJ2-7, with 7 positions matching TRBD1. Germline V lookup: CDR1 MNHEY, CDR2 SVGAGI. The ends lost 6 bases at V and 7 bases at J; junction bases unmatched: 27. CDR3 size: 19 residues. CDR3 residues: CASSSDRADFYEATGEQYF. DNA for the CDR3: TGTGCCAGCAGCTCAGACAGGGCCGACTTTTATGAAGCTACGGGGGAGCAGTACTTC.

As regards this clonotype: No conserved phenylalanine or tryptophan ends this CDR3, so it is likely a read error. The gene calls are TRBV19 and TRBJ1-2; D gene ambiguous. The length of the CDR3 is 17 residues. Germline V CDR1 and CDR2: LNHDA, SQIVND (reference sequence). Trimming stripped 4 bases from V and 0 bases from J, with 18 bases between. CDR3 protein: CASSTGEHSFANYGYTI. CDR3 nucleotides: TGTGCCAGTAGTACGGGAGAGCACTCATTCGCTAACTATGGCTACACCATC.

This clonotype was seen repeatedly, ten times or more. J is TRBJ2-7 and V is TRBV28; D gene unclear. V was shortened by 5 bases and J by 4 bases, with 9 bases between the two germline ends. Germline lookup yields CDR1 MDHEN and CDR2 SYDVKM. This CDR3 comprises 12 residues. The CDR3 DNA reads TGTGCCAGCAGTGCTTGGGGTTACGAGCAGTACGTC. The encoded protein is CASSAWGYEQYV.

V gene TRBV6-6 combines with J gene TRBJ2-1; D may be TRBD1 (6 bases). The CDR3 length is 15 residues. Germline-derived CDR1 and CDR2 are MNHNY and SVGAGI (reference sequence). V dropped 7 bases and J dropped 0 bases, with 13 bases sitting between them. The CDR3 loop reads CASKQTGSSYNEQFF. Written as DNA, the CDR3 is TGTGCCAGCAAACAAACAGGGAGCTCCTACAATGAGCAGTTCTTC.

The rearrangement uses TRBV20-1 and TRBJ2-4; TRBD1 matches 11 bases. V trimming: 6 bases; J trimming: 0 bases; junction bases outside the gene matches: 10. CDR1 is DFQATT, CDR2 SNEGSKA, per germline (reference sequence). CDR3 size: 17 residues. The CDR3 spells CSARDRGESLAKNIQYF. In nucleotides, the CDR3 is TGCAGTGCACGGGACAGGGGGGAGTCTCTAGCCAAAAACATTCAGTACTTC.

This clonotype was counted many times. The V call is TRBV7-8, the J call TRBJ2-2; no firm D call. V lost 3 bases and J lost 1, with 9 bases in between. Germline V lookup: CDR1 SGHVS, CDR2 FQNEAQ. The CDR3 runs to 15 residues. The DNA for the CDR3 is TGTGCCAGCAGCTTTCTACAGCAGAACACCGGGGAGCTGTTTTTT. It is translated as CASSFLQQNTGELFF.

The chain has TRBV7-2 and TRBJ2-2; 9 positions agree with TRBD1. This CDR3 comprises 16 residues. The germline V gene encodes CDR1 SGHTA and CDR2 FQGNSA. Trimming took 4 bases from V and 2 from J; bases not matched to a gene: 5. CDR3 protein: CASSSYRGQNTGELFF. CDR3 nucleotide sequence: TGTGCCAGCAGCTCATACAGGGGGCAAAACACCGGGGAGCTGTTTTTT.

The chain has TRBV6-2 or TRBV6-3 and TRBJ1-6; TRBD1 agrees at 11 bases. CDR3 length: 20 residues. V shed 2 bases, J shed 7 bases, and the junction held 16 bases outside the gene matches. CDR1 and CDR2 (germline): MNHEY, SVGEGT. CDR3 nucleotides: TGTGCCAGCAGTTACGGACGGACAGGGGGCGACTCGAGGTACAATTCACCCCTCCACTTT. This codes for CASSYGRTGGDSRYNSPLHF.

This clonotype has just a few counts. This chain joins TRBV12-5 and TRBJ1-1, with 9 bases identical to TRBD1. Trimming at V came to 3 bases and at J to 7 bases, leaving 6 bases not matched to a gene. The germline V gene encodes CDR1 LGHNT and CDR2 FRNRAP. The CDR3 is made up of 14 amino acids. The CDR3 is CASGFPQGAGEAFF. In DNA form, the CDR3 reads TGTGCTAGTGGTTTCCCACAGGGGGCCGGTGAAGCTTTCTTT.

The chain couples TRBV4-2 to TRBJ2-1; 13 bases are shared with TRBD2. This CDR3 has 16 amino acids. From germline, CDR1 is LGHNA and CDR2 YNFKEQ. The V and J ends lost 4 bases and 5 bases, in that order; junction bases with no gene match: 5. The CDR3 DNA follows: TGTGCCAGCAGCCCCCCGGGACTAGCGGGGAACAATGAGCAGTTCTTC. The encoded protein is CASSPPGLAGNNEQFF.

CDR3 nucleotides: TGCAGCGTTCGTCACCGGGACATTGCCAACACTGAAGCTTTCTTT. Translated, it gives CSVRHRDIANTEAFF. The chain employs TRBV29-1 and TRBJ1-1; a possible D gene is TRBD1 (6 bases). CDR1 and CDR2 (germline): SQVTM, ANQGSEA. Trimming stripped 5 bases from V and 2 bases from J, with 18 bases between. The CDR3 length is 15 residues.

The genes are TRBV7-9 and TRBJ1-1, with TRBD1 matching over 8 bases. J lost 3 bases, V lost 4 bases, and 19 bases had no gene match. Germline lookup yields CDR1 SEHNR and CDR2 FQNEAQ (reference sequence). This CDR3 comprises 19 residues. Written as DNA, the CDR3 is TGTGCCAGCAGCTCCTTCTTTAGGGGGACAGGTGACGAGGACACTGAAGCTTTCTTT. The encoded protein is CASSSFFRGTGDEDTEAFF.

On this clonotype itself: A junction boundary mismatches the germline segment, possibly from a read error. The J gene is TRBJ2-7, the V gene TRBV14; 7 bases fit TRBD1. CDR1 SGHDN and CDR2 FVKESK come from the germline V gene. The CDR3 is made up of 13 amino acids. CDR3 in DNA: TGTGTCAGCAGCCTAACAGGGGCCTACGAGCAGTACTTC. Its protein product is CVSSLTGAYEQYF.

The genes are TRBV15 and TRBJ1-5; TRBD1 might be the D (6 bases). Germline V gene lookup returns CDR1 LNHNV and CDR2 YYDKDF (reference sequence). V lost 3 bases and J lost 4, with 7 bases in between. The CDR3 loop spans 13 amino acids. This CDR3 reads CATSRDRNQPQHF. The CDR3 DNA is TGTGCCACCAGCAGGGACAGAAATCAGCCCCAGCATTTT.

A few counts support this clonotype. The J gene is TRBJ1-2, the V gene TRBV12-3 or TRBV12-4; D is uncertain. V was cut by 1 base and J by 4 bases, with 4 bases left in between. This CDR3 region has 12 residues. CDR3 loop: CASSLDPYGYTF. The CDR3, as DNA: TGTGCCAGCAGTTTAGACCCCTATGGCTACACCTTC.

This clonotype was seen repeatedly, ten times or more. CDR3 nucleotide sequence: TGTGCCAGCAGCTCCTCCAGGGGCGCGGTGTCGCAGGAGACCCAGTACTTC. This translates into CASSSSRGAVSQETQYF. The V call is TRBV7-2, the J call TRBJ2-5, with D tentatively TRBD1 (6 bases). The CDR3 runs to 17 residues. Germline V gene sequence: CDR1 SGHTA, CDR2 FQGNSA. Trimming stripped 4 bases from V and 5 bases from J, with 23 bases between.

This rearrangement joins TRBV6-2 or TRBV6-3 to TRBJ2-2; D is unclear. This CDR3 is built from 13 residues. The germline gives CDR1 MNHEY, CDR2 SVGEGT. The V end was cut by 3 bases, the J end by 5 bases, with 7 bases between. CDR3 sequence: CASSYEVTGELFF. For the CDR3, the DNA is TGTGCCAGCAGTTATGAGGTGACCGGGGAGCTGTTTTTT.

This rearrangement joins TRBV7-6 to TRBJ2-1, with D uncertain. Per germline, CDR1 SGHVS and CDR2 FNYEAQ. The V end lost 6 bases, the J end lost 8 bases, and 20 bases lay between the germline ends. This CDR3 has 15 residues. CDR3 in amino acids: CASSLGLRSNDEQFF. In DNA, the CDR3 is TGTGCCAGCAGTTTGGGCCTCAGGTCCAACGATGAGCAGTTCTTC.

The rearrangement uses TRBV19 and TRBJ2-7; possibly TRBD1 or TRBD2 for D (6 bases each). The CDR3 contains 14 residues. Germline V gene lookup returns CDR1 LNHDA and CDR2 SQIVND (reference sequence). V lost 5 bases, J lost 2 bases, and 13 bases lay in between. Here the CDR3 DNA reads TGTGCCAGTAGTGGAGCCGGGGGCGCCTACGAGCAGTACTTC. It is translated as CASSGAGGAYEQYF. The full variable domain, in which reference TRBV19 and TRBJ2-7 provide the parts outside the CDR3, is DGGITQSPKYLFRKEGQNVTLSCEQNLNHDAMYWYRQDPGQGLRLIYYSQIVNDFQKGDIAEGYSVSREKKESFPLTVTSAQKNPTAFYLCASSGAGGAYEQYFGPGTRLTVT.

This clonotype was seen a few times. The rearrangement uses TRBV7-2 and TRBJ1-5; D is unresolved. Trimming took off 5 bases at V and 0 bases at J, with 8 bases between the two ends. The CDR3 covers 14 residues. Looked up from germline, CDR1 is SGHTA and CDR2 is FQGNSA. The CDR3 here is CASSGMYSNQPQHF. The CDR3 DNA reads as TGTGCCAGCAGCGGGATGTATAGCAATCAGCCCCAGCATTTT.

At least ten counts were recorded for this clonotype. The rearrangement uses TRBV4-1 and TRBJ2-1; D is unclear. The CDR3 runs 12 residues. With 3 bases removed from V and 7 bases from J, the gap between germline ends came to 7 bases. Germline V lookup: CDR1 MGHRA, CDR2 YSYEKL. CDR3 loop: CASSQGLNEQFF. The CDR3 nucleotides are TGCGCCAGCAGCCAGGGGTTAAATGAGCAGTTCTTC.

At least ten counts were recorded for this clonotype. J is TRBJ2-1 and V is TRBV24-1, with D tentatively TRBD1 (6 bases). This CDR3 is built from 14 residues. The V gene lost 1 base and the J gene lost 6 bases, with 9 bases spanning the gap. In germline, CDR1 is KGHDR, CDR2 SFDVKD. CDR3 in DNA: TGTGCCACCAGTGATTTAGAACAGGGCAATGAGCAGTTCTTC. The encoded protein is CATSDLEQGNEQFF.

In its sample, this clonotype was seen a few times. V and J are TRBV29-1 and TRBJ2-7; D may be TRBD1 (5 bases). The CDR3 contains 13 residues. Germline V gene lookup returns CDR1 SQVTM and CDR2 ANQGSEA. Trimming removed 1 base from V and 2 bases from J, with 9 bases in between. CDR3 protein: CSVEGGPTYEQYF. CDR3 nucleotide sequence: TGCAGCGTTGAAGGGGGCCCCACCTACGAGCAGTACTTC.

In this sample, this clonotype turned up a few times. The V and J genes are TRBV10-3 and TRBJ2-3; D possibly matches TRBD1 or TRBD2 (7 bases each). Trimming left V 0 bases short and J 2 bases short, with 18 bases between. Germline V lookup: CDR1 ENHRY, CDR2 SYGVKD. The CDR3 extends over 18 amino acids. This CDR3 reads CAISESRRGTDYTDTQYF. The DNA of the CDR3 is TGTGCCATCAGTGAGTCGAGGCGGGGGACAGACTACACAGATACGCAGTATTTT.

The chain is built from TRBV7-9 and TRBJ2-1, with a tentative D call TRBD2 (6 bases). The V end was cut by 4 bases, the J end by 5 bases, with 21 bases between. The CDR3 has 17 amino acids. The V gene's germline CDR1 is SEHNR and CDR2 FQNEAQ (reference sequence). CDR3 loop: CASSSTGDSYTNNEQFF. The DNA of the CDR3 is TGTGCCAGCAGCTCCACCGGGGACTCCTATACCAACAATGAGCAGTTCTTC.

The chain has TRBV12-3 or TRBV12-4 and TRBJ2-5; D may be TRBD1 or TRBD2 (5 bases each). There are 16 residues in the CDR3. V lost 7 bases to trimming and J lost 1 base, with 19 bases between them. The CDR3 is CASTITAGTTQETQYF. The CDR3 bases are TGTGCCAGCACCATTACCGCCGGGACCACCCAAGAGACCCAGTACTTC.

This chain links TRBV29-1 with TRBJ2-1, with D possibly being TRBD2 (6 bases). V was cut by 0 bases and J by 8 bases, with 17 bases left in between. Germline CDR1 and CDR2: SQVTM and ANQGSEA. The CDR3 runs to 15 residues. The CDR3 DNA reads as TGCAGCGTTGAAGATTGGAACCGGGGGAGCGATGAGCAGTTCTTC. Residues: CSVEDWNRGSDEQFF.

V gene TRBV5-6 combines with J gene TRBJ2-1; tentatively, D is TRBD1 (5 bases). The CDR3 runs 15 residues. V was pared by 4 bases and J by 0 bases, with 11 bases between. Germline lookup yields CDR1 SGHDT and CDR2 YYEEEE. CDR3 sequence: CASSTTGVSYNEQFF. The DNA of the CDR3 is TGTGCCAGCAGCACAACAGGCGTCTCCTACAATGAGCAGTTCTTC. The full variable domain, its missing parts supplied by reference TRBV5-6 and TRBJ2-1, is DAGVTQSPTHLIKTRGQQVTLRCSPKSGHDTVSWYQQALGQGPQFIFQYYEEEERQRGNFPDRFSGHQFPNYSSELNVNALLLGDSALYLCASSTTGVSYNEQFFGPGTRLTVL.

The chain has TRBV5-1 and TRBJ1-2, with 10 bases lining up with TRBD1. Germline CDR1 is SGHRS and CDR2 is YFSETQ. This CDR3 is built from 15 residues. V dropped 6 bases and J dropped 4; count of bases not matched to a gene: 9. CDR3 sequence: CASMGQGHLGYGYTF. CDR3 sequence (DNA): TGCGCCAGCATGGGACAGGGGCATCTTGGCTATGGCTACACCTTC.

The chain couples TRBV19 to TRBJ2-5; no clear D. Per germline, CDR1 LNHDA and CDR2 SQIVND (reference sequence). The CDR3 runs to 14 residues. With 7 bases removed from V and 1 base from J, the gap between germline ends came to 13 bases. The CDR3 DNA follows: TGTGCCAGTAAGGCCAGGTTAGGCCAAGAGACCCAGTACTTC. Protein sequence: CASKARLGQETQYF.

This clonotype came up a few times. The rearrangement joins TRBV11-2 to TRBJ1-3, with D tentatively TRBD1 (5 bases). The germline gives CDR1 SGHAT, CDR2 FQNNGV. The CDR3 covers 16 residues. Trimming removed 2 bases from V and 4 bases from J, with 15 bases in between. CDR3 sequence: CASSLWGEEAGNTIYF. As DNA, the CDR3 is TGTGCCAGCAGCTTATGGGGCGAGGAGGCGGGAAACACCATATATTTT.